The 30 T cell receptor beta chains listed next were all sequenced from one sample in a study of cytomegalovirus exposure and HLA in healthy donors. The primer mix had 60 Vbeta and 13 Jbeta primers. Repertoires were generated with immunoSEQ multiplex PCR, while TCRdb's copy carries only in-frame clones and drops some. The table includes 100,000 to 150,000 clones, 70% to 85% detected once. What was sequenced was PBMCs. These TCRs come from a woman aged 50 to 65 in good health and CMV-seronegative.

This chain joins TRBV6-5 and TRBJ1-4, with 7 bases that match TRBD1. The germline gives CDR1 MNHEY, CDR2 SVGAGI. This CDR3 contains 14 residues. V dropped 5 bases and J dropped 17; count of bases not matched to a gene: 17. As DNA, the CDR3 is TGTGCCAGCAGTGAAGGGAGAACTACAGGGGAACGATTTTTT. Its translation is CASSEGRTTGERFF.

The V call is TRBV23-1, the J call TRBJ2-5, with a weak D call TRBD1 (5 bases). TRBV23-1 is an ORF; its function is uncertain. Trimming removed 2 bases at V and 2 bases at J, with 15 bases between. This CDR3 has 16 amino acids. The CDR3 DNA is TGCGCCAGCAGTCAAACCCCAAACAGGCGGCAAGAGACCCAGTACTTC. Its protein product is CASSQTPNRRQETQYF.

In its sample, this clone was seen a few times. The CDR3 is CASNDRNYEQYF. The DNA for the CDR3 is TGTGCCAGCAACGACAGAAACTACGAGCAGTACTTC. The genes are TRBV6-6 and TRBJ2-7, with D perhaps matching TRBD1 (5 bases). Trimming took 7 bases from V and 3 from J, leaving 10 bases between them. CDR1 is MNHNY and CDR2 is SVGAGI in the germline V gene (reference sequence). This CDR3 spans 12 amino acids.

This CDR3 is CASSDSRRGDGYTF. The CDR3 DNA follows: TGTGCCAGCAGTGACTCCCGACGGGGGGATGGCTACACCTTC. The V gene is TRBV6-4, the J gene TRBJ1-2, with D maybe TRBD1 (5 bases). This CDR3 is built from 14 residues. V shed 0 bases and J shed 6 bases, with 11 bases lying between them. Germline CDR1 and CDR2: MRHNA and SNTAGT.

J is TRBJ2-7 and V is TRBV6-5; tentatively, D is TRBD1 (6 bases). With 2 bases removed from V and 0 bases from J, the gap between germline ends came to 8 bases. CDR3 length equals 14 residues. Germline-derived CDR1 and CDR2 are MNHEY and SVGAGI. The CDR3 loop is CASSYQGSSYEQYF. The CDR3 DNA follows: TGTGCCAGCAGTTACCAGGGGAGCTCCTACGAGCAGTACTTC.

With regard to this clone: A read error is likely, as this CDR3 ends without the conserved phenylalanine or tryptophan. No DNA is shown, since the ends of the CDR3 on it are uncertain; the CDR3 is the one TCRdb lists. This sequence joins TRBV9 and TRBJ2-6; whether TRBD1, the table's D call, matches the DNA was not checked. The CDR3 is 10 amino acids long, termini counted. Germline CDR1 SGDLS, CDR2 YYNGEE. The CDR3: CASSVDPDSK.

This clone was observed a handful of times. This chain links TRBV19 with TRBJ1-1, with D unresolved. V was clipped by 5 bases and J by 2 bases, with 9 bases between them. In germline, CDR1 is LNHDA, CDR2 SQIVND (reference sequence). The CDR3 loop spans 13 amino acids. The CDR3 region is CASSQTRNTEAFF. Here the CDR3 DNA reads TGTGCCAGTAGTCAAACACGAAACACTGAAGCTTTCTTT.

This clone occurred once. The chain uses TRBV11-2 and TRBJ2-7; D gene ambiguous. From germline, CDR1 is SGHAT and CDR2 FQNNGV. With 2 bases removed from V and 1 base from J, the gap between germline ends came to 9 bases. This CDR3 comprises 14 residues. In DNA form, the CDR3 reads TGTGCCAGCAGCTTAATAGAACCATCCTACGAGCAGTACTTC. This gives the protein CASSLIEPSYEQYF.

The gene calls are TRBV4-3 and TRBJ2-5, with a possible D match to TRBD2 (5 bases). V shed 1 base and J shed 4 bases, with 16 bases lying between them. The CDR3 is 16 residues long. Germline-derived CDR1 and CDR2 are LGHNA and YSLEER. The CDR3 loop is CASSQGSNLEGETQYF. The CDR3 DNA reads TGCGCCAGCAGCCAAGGAAGTAATCTCGAGGGAGAGACCCAGTACTTC.

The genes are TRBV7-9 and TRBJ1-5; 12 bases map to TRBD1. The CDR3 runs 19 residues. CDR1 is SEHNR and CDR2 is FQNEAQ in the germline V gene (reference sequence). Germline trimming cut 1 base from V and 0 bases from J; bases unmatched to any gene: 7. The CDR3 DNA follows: TGTGCCAGCAGCTTAGGTTCGGGACAGGGGGCTGGTAGCAATCAGCCCCAGCATTTT. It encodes CASSLGSGQGAGSNQPQHF. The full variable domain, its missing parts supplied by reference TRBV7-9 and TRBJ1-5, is DTGVSQNPRHKITKRGQNVTFRCDPISEHNRLYWYRQTLGQGPEFLTYFQNEAQLEKSRLLSDRFSAERPKGSFSTLEIQRTEQGDSAMYLCASSLGSGQGAGSNQPQHFGDGTRLSIL.

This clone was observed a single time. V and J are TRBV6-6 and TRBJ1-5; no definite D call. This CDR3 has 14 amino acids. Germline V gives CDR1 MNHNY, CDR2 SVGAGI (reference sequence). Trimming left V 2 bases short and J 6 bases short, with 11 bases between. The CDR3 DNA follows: TGTGCCAGCAGTTACACCGGGGAGGCTCAGCCCCAGCATTTT. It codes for CASSYTGEAQPQHF.

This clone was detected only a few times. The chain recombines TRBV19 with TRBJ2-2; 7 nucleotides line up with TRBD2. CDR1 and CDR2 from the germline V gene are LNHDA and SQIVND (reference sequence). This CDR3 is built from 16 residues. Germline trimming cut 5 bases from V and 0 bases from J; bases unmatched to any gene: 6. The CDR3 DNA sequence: TGTGCCAGTAGTGTATCCCTAGCGGCGAACACCGGGGAGCTGTTTTTT. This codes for CASSVSLAANTGELFF.

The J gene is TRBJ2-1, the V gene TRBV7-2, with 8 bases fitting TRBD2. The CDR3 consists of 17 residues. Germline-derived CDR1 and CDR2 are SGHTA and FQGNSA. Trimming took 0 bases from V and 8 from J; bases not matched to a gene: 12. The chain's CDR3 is CASSLASTSVVLDEQFF. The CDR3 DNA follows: TGTGCCAGCAGCTTAGCCTCGACTAGCGTGGTGTTGGATGAGCAGTTCTTC.

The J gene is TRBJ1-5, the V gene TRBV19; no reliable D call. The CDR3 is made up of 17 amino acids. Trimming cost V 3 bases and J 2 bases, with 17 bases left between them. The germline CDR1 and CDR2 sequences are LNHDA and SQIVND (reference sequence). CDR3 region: CASSIRRGTAGNQPQHF. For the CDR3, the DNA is TGTGCCAGTAGTATCCGACGAGGCACTGCGGGCAATCAGCCCCAGCATTTT.

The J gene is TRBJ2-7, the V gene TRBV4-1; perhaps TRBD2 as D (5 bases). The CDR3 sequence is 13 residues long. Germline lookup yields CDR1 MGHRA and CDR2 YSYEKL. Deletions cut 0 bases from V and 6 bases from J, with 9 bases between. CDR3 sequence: CASSQDWESEQYF. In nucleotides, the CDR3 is TGCGCCAGCAGCCAAGATTGGGAGTCCGAGCAGTACTTC.

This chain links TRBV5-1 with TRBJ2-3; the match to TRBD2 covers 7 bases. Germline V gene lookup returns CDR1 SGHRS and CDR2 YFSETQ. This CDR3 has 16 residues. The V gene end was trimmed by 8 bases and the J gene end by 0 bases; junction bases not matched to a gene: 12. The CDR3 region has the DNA TGCGCCAGTCTAGCGGAGCCAGGGCGTAGCACAGATACGCAGTATTTT. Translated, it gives CASLAEPGRSTDTQYF.

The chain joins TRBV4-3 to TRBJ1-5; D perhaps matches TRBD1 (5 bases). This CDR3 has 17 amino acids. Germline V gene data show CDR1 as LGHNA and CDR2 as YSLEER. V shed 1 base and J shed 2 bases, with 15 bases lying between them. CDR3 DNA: TGCGCCAGCAGCCAAGCATTATGGGGCGCGGGCAATCAGCCCCAGCATTTT. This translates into CASSQALWGAGNQPQHF.

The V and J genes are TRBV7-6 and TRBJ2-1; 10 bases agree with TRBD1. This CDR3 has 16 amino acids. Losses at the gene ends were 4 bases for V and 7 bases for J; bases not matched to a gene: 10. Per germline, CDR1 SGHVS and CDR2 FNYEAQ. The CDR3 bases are TGTGCCAGCAGCTCTTATCGGACAGGGGGTACGAATGAGCAGTTCTTC. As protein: CASSSYRTGGTNEQFF.

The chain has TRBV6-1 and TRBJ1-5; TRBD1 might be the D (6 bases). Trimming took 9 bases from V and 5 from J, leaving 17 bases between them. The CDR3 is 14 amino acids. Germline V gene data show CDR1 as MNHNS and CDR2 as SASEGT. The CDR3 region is CASASRGGDQPQHF. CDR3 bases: TGTGCCAGTGCCAGTAGGGGGGGCGATCAGCCCCAGCATTTT.

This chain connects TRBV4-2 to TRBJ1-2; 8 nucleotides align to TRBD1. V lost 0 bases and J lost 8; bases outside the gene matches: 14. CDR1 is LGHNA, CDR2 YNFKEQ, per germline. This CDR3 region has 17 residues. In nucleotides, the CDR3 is TGTGCCAGCAGCCAAGAAATGTTCAGGGGGCGAGGTGTAGGCTACACCTTC. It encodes CASSQEMFRGRGVGYTF.

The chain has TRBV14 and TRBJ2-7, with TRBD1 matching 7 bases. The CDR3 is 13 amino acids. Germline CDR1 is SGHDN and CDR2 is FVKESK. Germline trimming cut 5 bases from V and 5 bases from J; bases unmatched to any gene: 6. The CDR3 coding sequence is TGTGCCAGCAGCAGACAGGGTGTCCACGAGCAGTACTTC. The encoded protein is CASSRQGVHEQYF.

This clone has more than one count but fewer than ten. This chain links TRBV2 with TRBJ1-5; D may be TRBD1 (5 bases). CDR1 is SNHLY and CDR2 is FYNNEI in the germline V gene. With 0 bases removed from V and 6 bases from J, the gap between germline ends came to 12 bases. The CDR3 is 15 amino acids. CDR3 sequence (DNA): TGTGCCAGCAGTGAAGCGGGGGGGACCGTTCAGCCCCAGCATTTT. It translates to CASSEAGGTVQPQHF.

The CDR3 is CASSLLPSGSLYEQYF. The CDR3 bases are TGTGCCAGCAGCTTACTCCCCAGCGGGAGTCTCTACGAGCAGTACTTC. The rearrangement links TRBV7-3 to TRBJ2-7, with 8 positions matching TRBD2. The CDR3 runs to 16 residues. The V gene end was trimmed by 2 bases and the J gene end by 3 bases; junction bases not matched to a gene: 9. CDR1 SGHTA and CDR2 FQGTGA come from the germline V gene. The variable domain in full, with the rest retrieved from reference TRBV7-3 and TRBJ2-7, is GAGVSQTPSNKVTEKGKYVELRCDPISGHTALYWYRQSLGQGPEFLIYFQGTGAADDSGLPNDRFFAVRPEGSVSTLKIQRTERGDSAVYLCASSLLPSGSLYEQYFGPGTRLTVT.

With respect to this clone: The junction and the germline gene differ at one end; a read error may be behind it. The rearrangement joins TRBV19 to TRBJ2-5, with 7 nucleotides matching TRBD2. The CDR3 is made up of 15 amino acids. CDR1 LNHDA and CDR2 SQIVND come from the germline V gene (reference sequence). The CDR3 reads CASSIGGSNQGTQYF. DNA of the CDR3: TGTGCCAGTAGTATTGGCGGGAGTAATCAAGGGACCCAGTACTTC.

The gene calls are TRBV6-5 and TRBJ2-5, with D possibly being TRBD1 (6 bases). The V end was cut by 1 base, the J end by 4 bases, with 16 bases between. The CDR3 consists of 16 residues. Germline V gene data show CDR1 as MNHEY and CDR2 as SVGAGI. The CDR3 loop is CASSYLAGVGRETQYF. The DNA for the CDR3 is TGTGCCAGCAGTTACTTAGCAGGGGTGGGGAGAGAGACCCAGTACTTC.

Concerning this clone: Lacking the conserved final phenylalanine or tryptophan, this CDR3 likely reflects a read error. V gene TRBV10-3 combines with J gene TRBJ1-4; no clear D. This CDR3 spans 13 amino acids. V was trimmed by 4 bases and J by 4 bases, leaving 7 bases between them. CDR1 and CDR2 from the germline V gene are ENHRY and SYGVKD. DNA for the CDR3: TGTGCCATCAGTGCGGTGAATAATGAAAAACTGTTTCTT. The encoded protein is CAISAVNNEKLFL.

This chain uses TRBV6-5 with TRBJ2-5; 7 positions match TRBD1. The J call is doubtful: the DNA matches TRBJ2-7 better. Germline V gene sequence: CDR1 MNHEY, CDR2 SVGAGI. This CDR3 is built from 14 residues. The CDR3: CASTIRDSSYEQYF. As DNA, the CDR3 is TGTGCCAGTACCATCCGGGACAGCTCCTACGAGCAGTACTTC.

The CDR3 nucleotides read TGTGCCTGGAGTGTAGCTGGGACTAGCGGATATACGCAGTATTTT. Amino acids: CAWSVAGTSGYTQYF. V and J are TRBV30 and TRBJ2-3; 11 nucleotides match TRBD2. The CDR3 is 15 residues long. From germline, CDR1 is GTSNPN and CDR2 SVGIG (reference sequence). The trim removed 0 bases at V and 7 bases at J, leaving 6 bases unmatched.

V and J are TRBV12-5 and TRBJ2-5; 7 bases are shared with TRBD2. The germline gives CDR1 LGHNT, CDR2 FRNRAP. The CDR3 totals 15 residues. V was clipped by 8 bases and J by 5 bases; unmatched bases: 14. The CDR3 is CASFQDGRCGETQYF. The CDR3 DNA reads TGTGCTAGTTTCCAAGACGGGAGGTGCGGGGAGACCCAGTACTTC.

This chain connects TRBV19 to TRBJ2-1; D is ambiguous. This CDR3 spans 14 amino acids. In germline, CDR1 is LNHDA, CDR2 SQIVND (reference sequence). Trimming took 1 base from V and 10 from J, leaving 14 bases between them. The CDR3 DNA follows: TGTGCCAGTAGTATAGCGCACAACCCCCAGGAGCAGTTCTTC. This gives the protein CASSIAHNPQEQFF. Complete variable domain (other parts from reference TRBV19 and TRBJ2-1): DGGITQSPKYLFRKEGQNVTLSCEQNLNHDAMYWYRQDPGQGLRLIYYSQIVNDFQKGDIAEGYSVSREKKESFPLTVTSAQKNPTAFYLCASSIAHNPQEQFFGPGTRLTVL.